Listed below are T cell receptor beta chains from one sample, sequenced in a study of PD-L1 blockade in urothelial cancer. Some clones are missing from TCRdb's copy, which holds only in-frame ones; the method was immunoSEQ multiplex PCR. Among roughly 54,000 clones, roughly 85% were seen once, and the ten largest hold over 12%. The sequences come from PBMCs, collected around atezolizumab (anti-PD-L1) treatment. All receptors come from a woman in her sixties with urothelial cancer. Both conserved end residues are part of each CDR3. D genes are given only for firm matches. A row's size may be missing; if present it is once, few, many or a size class.

v_gene	abundance	d_gene	j_gene	CDR3nt	CDR3aa
TRBV5-3	-	TRBD1	TRBJ1-3	TGTGCCAGAAGCTTGGGGGACAGGGGATCATTGGCTGGAAACACCATATATTTT	CARSLGDRGSLAGNTIYF
TRBV5-4	-	-	TRBJ1-4	TGTGCCAGCTTCAGTCAGGGGTATAATGAAAAACTGTTTTTT	CASFSQGYNEKLFF
TRBV13	-	-	TRBJ2-7	TGTGCCAGCAGCTTAGGCCAGGCAGGTACCTACGAGCAGTACTTC	CASSLGQAGTYEQYF
TRBV19	once	TRBD1	TRBJ2-1	TGTGCCAGTATGCAGCAGGGGGTTGGCAATGAGCAGTTCTTC	CASMQQGVGNEQFF
TRBV2	-	TRBD1	TRBJ2-4	TGTGCCAGCAGTGGCTTAACAGGGGGCGTTGCCAAAAACATTCAGTACTTC	CASSGLTGGVAKNIQYF
TRBV4-3	-	-	TRBJ1-2	TGCGCCAGCAGCCAAGATCTGGCGGGGAACGGCTACACCTTC	CASSQDLAGNGYTF
TRBV5-4	-	-	TRBJ2-5	TGTGCCAGCAGCTTGGAGTCGGGAACGGAGACCCAGTACTTC	CASSLESGTETQYF
TRBV2	-	TRBD1	TRBJ2-7	TGTGCCAGCAGTGAAGGGACAGGGTTGGGGGAGCAGTACTTC	CASSEGTGLGEQYF
TRBV12-2	-	-	TRBJ2-2	TGTGCAAGTCGCCCCCATTTGAGCGGGGTATCCGGGGAGCTGTTTTTT	CASRPHLSGVSGELFF
TRBV6-5	-	TRBD2	TRBJ2-7	TGTGCCAGCAGTTACGGATCGGGGGGGCCCGAGCAGTACTTC	CASSYGSGGPEQYF
TRBV7-3	medium-sized	TRBD2	TRBJ2-1	TGTGCCAGCAGCTTAGGGACTAGGGTCTACAATGAGCAGTTCTTC	CASSLGTRVYNEQFF
TRBV5-1	-	TRBD2	TRBJ2-3	TGCGCCAGCAGCACCGGGACTAGCAGAGATACGCAGTATTTT	CASSTGTSRDTQYF
TRBV2	-	TRBD1	TRBJ1-5	TGTGCCAGCAGTCACGGACAGGTAGGCCAGCCCCAGCATTTT	CASSHGQVGQPQHF
TRBV11-1	-	TRBD1	TRBJ2-2	TGTGCCAGCAGCTTAGAGGGGGCCACCGGGGAGCTGTTTTTT	CASSLEGATGELFF
TRBV12-5	-	TRBD1	TRBJ1-2	TGTGCTAGTGGTTTGGCAGCGGGACAGGGGGGCGGCTACACCTTC	CASGLAAGQGGGYTF
TRBV18	-	-	TRBJ2-2	TGTGCCAGCCATCCAGGAACGCCTCACAGGAACACCGGGGAGCTGTTTTTT	CASHPGTPHRNTGELFF
TRBV10-3	-	-	TRBJ2-2	TGTGCCATCAGCTGGGGTAGCGACACCGGGGAGCTGTTTTTT	CAISWGSDTGELFF
TRBV29-1	-	TRBD1	TRBJ1-2	TGCAGCGTTGGGGACAGGTTCTATGGCTACACCTTC	CSVGDRFYGYTF
TRBV7-9	-	-	TRBJ2-7	TGTGCCAGCAGGGGAGCGAGGAGCTCCTACGAGCAGTACTTC	CASRGARSSYEQYF
TRBV7-6	-	TRBD1	TRBJ2-7	TGTGCCAGCAGCTCGCCGGACAGGAACTCCTACGAGCAGTACTTC	CASSSPDRNSYEQYF
TRBV4-3	-	TRBD2	TRBJ2-1	TGCGCCAGCAGCCAAGTAGCGGGACAGTTCTGGAGCGGGAGGAATGAGCAGTTCTTC	CASSQVAGQFWSGRNEQFF
TRBV10-3	-	-	TRBJ1-1	TGTGCCATCAGTGGCGCCCGGGGTCTGGGGGCACAGAACACTGAAGCTTTCTTT	CAISGARGLGAQNTEAFF
TRBV4-1	-	-	TRBJ2-1	TGCGCCAGCAGCCAAGGTATGAATGAGCAGTTCTTC	CASSQGMNEQFF
TRBV10-3	-	TRBD1	TRBJ1-2	TGTGCCATCAGTGAGTCCCAAGGGGGCAGCTATGGCTACACCTTC	CAISESQGGSYGYTF
TRBV15	-	TRBD1	TRBJ2-2	TGTGCCACCAGCAGGGCCCGGGACAGGGGTCATGTCGGGGAGCTGTTTTTT	CATSRARDRGHVGELFF
TRBV11-2	-	-	TRBJ2-7	TGTGCCAGCAGCTTTCTCCAGGGCCCCTACGAGCAGTACTTC	CASSFLQGPYEQYF
TRBV7-2	-	-	TRBJ2-7	TGTGCCAGCAGCCCGCAGGCCTCCTACGAGCAGTACTTC	CASSPQASYEQYF
TRBV7-7	-	TRBD2	TRBJ2-5	TGTGCCAGCAGCTTAGACACTAGCGGGAGGGCCCCAAACCAAGAGACCCAGTACTTC	CASSLDTSGRAPNQETQYF
TRBV29-1	-	-	TRBJ1-5	TGCAGCGTTCCTGAGGGAGTCAGGCAGCCCCAGCATTTT	CSVPEGVRQPQHF
TRBV4-3	-	TRBD2	TRBJ2-3	TGCGCCAGCAGCTCGCCGGGACTAGAAAGTACGCAGTATTTT	CASSSPGLESTQYF
TRBV5-5	-	-	TRBJ2-3	TGTGCCAGCAGCTTGGCGAGCGGGTTTCCAGATACGCAGTATTTT	CASSLASGFPDTQYF
TRBV5-4	-	TRBD2	TRBJ2-1	TGTGCCAGCAGCTCGCGGACTAGCGTATACAATGAGCAGTTCTTC	CASSSRTSVYNEQFF
TRBV4-3	-	-	TRBJ2-3	TGCGCCAGCAGCCTGGGGGGGGCCACAGATACGCAGTATTTT	CASSLGGATDTQYF
TRBV5-1	-	-	TRBJ2-7	TGCGCCAGCTCCGACGACTACAACGAGCAGTACTTC	CASSDDYNEQYF
TRBV5-4	once	-	TRBJ1-5	TGTGCCAGCAGCGTGTGGGGGGGAGGTCAGCCCCAGCATTTT	CASSVWGGGQPQHF
TRBV7-2	-	-	TRBJ1-5	TGTGCCAGCAGTTTACCTTCTCCCAATCAGCCCCAGCATTTT	CASSLPSPNQPQHF